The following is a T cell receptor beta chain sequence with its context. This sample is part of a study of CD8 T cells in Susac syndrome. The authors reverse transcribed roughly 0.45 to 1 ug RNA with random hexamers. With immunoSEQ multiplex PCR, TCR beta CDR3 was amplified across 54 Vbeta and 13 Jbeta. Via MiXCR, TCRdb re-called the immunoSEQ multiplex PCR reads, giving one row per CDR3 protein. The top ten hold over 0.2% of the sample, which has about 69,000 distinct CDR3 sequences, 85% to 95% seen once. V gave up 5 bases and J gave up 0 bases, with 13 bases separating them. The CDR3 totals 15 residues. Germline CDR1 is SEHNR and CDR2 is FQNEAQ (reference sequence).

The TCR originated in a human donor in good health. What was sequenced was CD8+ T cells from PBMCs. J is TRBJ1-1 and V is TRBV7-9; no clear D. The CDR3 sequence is CASSLTGPVNTEAFF. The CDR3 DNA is TGTGCCAGCAGCCTAACTGGACCGGTGAACACTGAAGCTTTCTTT.